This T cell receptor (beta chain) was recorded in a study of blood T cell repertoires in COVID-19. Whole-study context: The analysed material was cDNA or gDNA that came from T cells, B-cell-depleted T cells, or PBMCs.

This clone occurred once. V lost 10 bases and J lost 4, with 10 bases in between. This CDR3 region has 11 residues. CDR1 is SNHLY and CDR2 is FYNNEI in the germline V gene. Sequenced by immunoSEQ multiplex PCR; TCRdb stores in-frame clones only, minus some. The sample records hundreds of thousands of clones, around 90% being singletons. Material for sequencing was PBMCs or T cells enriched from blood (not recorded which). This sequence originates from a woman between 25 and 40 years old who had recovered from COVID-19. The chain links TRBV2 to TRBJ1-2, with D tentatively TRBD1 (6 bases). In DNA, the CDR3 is TGTGCCAACCGACAGGCCTATGGCTACACCTTC. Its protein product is CANRQAYGYTF.